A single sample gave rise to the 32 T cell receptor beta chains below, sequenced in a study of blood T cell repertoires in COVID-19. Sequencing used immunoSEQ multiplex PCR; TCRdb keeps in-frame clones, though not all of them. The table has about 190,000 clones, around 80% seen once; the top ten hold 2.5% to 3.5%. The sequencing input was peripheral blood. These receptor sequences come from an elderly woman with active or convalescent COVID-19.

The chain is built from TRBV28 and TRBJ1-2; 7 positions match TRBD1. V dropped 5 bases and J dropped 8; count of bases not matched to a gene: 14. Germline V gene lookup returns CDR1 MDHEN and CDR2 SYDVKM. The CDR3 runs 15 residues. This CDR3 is CASSIYIRGLRGYTF. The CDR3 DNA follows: TGTGCCAGCAGTATATATATTAGGGGGCTACGGGGCTACACCTTC.

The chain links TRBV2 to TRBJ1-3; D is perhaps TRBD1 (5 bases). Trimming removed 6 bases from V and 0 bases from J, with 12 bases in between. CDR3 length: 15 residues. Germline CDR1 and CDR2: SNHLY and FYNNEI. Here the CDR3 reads CASSAGGFSGNTIYF. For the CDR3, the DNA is TGTGCCAGCAGCGCGGGGGGGTTCTCTGGAAACACCATATATTTT.

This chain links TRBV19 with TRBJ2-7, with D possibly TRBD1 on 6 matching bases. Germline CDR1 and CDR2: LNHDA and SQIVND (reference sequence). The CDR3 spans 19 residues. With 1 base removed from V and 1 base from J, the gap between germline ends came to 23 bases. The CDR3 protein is CASSIGAHYRDTYSYEQYF. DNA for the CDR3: TGTGCCAGTAGTATAGGGGCTCATTACCGGGACACCTATTCCTACGAGCAGTACTTC.

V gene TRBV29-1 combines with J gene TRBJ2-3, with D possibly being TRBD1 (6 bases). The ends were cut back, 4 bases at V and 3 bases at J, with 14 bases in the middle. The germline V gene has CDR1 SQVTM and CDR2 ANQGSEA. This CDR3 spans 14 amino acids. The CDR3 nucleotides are TGCAGCGTTGGTGCAGGGGCGAAAACAGATACGCAGTATTTT. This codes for CSVGAGAKTDTQYF.

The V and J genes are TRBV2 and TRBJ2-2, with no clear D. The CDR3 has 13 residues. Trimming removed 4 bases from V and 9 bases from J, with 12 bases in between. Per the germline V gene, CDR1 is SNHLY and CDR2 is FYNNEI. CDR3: CASSVGQLRELFF. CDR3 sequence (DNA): TGTGCCAGCAGTGTTGGGCAATTGAGGGAGCTGTTTTTT. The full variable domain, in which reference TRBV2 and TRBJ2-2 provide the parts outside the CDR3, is EPEVTQTPSHQVTQMGQEVILRCVPISNHLYFYWYRQILGQKVEFLVSFYNNEISEKSEIFDDQFSVERPDGSNFTLKIRSTKLEDSAMYFCASSVGQLRELFFGEGSRLTVL.

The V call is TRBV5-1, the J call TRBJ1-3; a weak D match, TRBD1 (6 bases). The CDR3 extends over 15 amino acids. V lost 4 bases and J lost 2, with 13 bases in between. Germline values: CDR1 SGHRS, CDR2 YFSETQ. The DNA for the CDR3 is TGCGCCAGCAGCCCGGACAGCTCACCTGGAAACACCATATATTTT. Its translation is CASSPDSSPGNTIYF.

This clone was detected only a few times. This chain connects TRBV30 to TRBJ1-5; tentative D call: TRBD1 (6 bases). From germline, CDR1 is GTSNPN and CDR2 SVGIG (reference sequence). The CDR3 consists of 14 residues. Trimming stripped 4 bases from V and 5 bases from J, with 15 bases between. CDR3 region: CAWNVITGHQPQHF. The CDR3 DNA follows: TGTGCCTGGAATGTCATTACAGGGCATCAGCCCCAGCATTTT.

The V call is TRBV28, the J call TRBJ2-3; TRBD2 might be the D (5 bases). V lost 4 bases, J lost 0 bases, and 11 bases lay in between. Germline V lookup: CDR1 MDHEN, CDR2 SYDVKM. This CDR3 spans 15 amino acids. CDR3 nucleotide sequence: TGTGCCAGCAGTTCCCAGAGGGCCAGCACAGATACGCAGTATTTT. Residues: CASSSQRASTDTQYF.

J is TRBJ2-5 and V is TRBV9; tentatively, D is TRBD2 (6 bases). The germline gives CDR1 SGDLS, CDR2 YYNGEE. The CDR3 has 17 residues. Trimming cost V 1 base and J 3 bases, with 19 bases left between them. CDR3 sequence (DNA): TGTGCCAGCAGCGTATCGTACGGGACTCGGGCGAAAGAGACCCAGTACTTC. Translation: CASSVSYGTRAKETQYF.

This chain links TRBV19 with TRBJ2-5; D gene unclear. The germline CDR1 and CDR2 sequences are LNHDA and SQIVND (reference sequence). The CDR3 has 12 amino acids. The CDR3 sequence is CAPLESQETQYF. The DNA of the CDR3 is TGTGCTCCCCTCGAGAGCCAAGAGACCCAGTACTTC.

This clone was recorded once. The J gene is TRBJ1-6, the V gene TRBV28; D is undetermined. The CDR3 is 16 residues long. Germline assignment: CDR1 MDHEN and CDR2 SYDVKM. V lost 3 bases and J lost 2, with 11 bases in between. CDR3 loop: CASSLGGNTYNSPLHF. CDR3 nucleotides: TGTGCCAGCAGTTTGGGAGGGAACACCTATAATTCACCCCTCCACTTT.

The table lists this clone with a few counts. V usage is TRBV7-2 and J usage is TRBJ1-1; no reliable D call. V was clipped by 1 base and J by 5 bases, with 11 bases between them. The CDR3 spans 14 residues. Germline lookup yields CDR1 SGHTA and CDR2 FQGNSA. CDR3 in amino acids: CASSLVSGGTEAFF. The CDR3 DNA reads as TGTGCCAGCAGCTTAGTATCAGGTGGGACTGAAGCTTTCTTT. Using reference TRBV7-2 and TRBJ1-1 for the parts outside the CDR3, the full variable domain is GAGVSQSPSNKVTEKGKDVELRCDPISGHTALYWYRQSLGQGLEFLIYFQGNSAPDKSGLPSDRFSAERTGGSVSTLTIQRTQQEDSAVYLCASSLVSGGTEAFFGQGTRLTVV.

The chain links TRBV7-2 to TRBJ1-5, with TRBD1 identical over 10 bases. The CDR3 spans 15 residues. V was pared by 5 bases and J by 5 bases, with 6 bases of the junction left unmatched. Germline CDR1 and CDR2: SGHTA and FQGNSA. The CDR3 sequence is CASSTGQGGHQPQHF. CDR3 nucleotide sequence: TGTGCCAGCAGCACCGGACAGGGGGGGCATCAGCCCCAGCATTTT.

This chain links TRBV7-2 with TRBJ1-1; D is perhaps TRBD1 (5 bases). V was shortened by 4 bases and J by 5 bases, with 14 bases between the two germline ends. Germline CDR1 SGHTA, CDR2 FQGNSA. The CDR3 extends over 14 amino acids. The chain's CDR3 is CASSSQGMWTEAFF. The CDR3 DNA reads TGTGCCAGCAGCTCTCAGGGAATGTGGACTGAAGCTTTCTTT.

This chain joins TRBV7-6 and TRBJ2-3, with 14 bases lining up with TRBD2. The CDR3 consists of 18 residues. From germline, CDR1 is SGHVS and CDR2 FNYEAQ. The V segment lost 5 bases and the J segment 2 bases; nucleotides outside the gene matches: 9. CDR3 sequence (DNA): TGTGCCAGCAGCAGAGGACTAGCGGGGGGACCATTCACAGATACGCAGTATTTT. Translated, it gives CASSRGLAGGPFTDTQYF.

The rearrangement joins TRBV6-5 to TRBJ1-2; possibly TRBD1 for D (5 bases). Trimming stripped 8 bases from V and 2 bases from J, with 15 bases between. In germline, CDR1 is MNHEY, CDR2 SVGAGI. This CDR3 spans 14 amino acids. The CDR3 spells CASHETGTNYGYTF. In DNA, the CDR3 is TGTGCCAGCCACGAAACAGGTACCAACTATGGCTACACCTTC.

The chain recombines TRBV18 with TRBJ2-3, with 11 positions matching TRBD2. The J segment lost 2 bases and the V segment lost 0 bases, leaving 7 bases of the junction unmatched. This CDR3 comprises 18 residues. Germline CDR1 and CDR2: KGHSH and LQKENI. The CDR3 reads CASSPPGLAGGSTDTQYF. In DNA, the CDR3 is TGTGCCAGCTCACCACCGGGGCTAGCGGGGGGATCCACAGATACGCAGTATTTT.

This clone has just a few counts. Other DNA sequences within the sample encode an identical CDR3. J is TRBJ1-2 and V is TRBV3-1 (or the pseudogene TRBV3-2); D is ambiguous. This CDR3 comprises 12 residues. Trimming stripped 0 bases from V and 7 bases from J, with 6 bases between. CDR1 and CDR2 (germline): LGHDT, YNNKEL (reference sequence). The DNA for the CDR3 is TGTGCCAGCAGCCAAGAATCGGTTGGCTACACCTTC. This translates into CASSQESVGYTF.

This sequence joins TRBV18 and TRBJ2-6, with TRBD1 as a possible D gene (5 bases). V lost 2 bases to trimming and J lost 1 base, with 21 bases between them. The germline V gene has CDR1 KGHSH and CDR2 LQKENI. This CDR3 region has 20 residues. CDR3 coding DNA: TGTGCCAGCTCACCATATCTCGGAGCAGCAAAGGGGTCTGGGGCCAACGTCCTGACTTTC. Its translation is CASSPYLGAAKGSGANVLTF.

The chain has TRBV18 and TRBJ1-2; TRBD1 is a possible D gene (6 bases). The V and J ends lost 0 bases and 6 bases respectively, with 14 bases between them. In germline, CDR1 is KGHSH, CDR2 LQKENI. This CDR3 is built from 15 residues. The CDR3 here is CASSPPLGRGHGYTF. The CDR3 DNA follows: TGTGCCAGCTCACCACCGTTGGGCAGGGGCCATGGCTACACCTTC.

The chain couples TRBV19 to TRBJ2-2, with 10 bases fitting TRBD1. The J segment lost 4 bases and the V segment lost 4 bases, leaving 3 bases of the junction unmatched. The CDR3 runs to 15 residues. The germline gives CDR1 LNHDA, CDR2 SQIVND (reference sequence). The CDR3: CASSTGQGPTGELFF. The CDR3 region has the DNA TGTGCCAGTAGTACGGGACAGGGGCCCACCGGGGAGCTGTTTTTT.

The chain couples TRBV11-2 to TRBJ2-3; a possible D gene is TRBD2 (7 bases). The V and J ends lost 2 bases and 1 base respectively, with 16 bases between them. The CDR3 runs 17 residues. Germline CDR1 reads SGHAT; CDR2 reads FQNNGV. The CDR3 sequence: CASSLNLGGAGTDTQYF. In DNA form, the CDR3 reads TGTGCCAGCAGCTTAAATCTTGGGGGGGCCGGCACAGATACGCAGTATTTT.

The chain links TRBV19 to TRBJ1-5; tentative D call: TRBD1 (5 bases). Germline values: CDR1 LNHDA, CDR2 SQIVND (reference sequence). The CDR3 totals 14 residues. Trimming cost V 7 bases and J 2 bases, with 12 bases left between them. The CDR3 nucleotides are TGTGCCAGTAATCACCAGGGTGGCAATCAGCCCCAGCATTTT. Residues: CASNHQGGNQPQHF. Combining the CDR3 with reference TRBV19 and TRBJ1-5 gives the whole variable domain DGGITQSPKYLFRKEGQNVTLSCEQNLNHDAMYWYRQDPGQGLRLIYYSQIVNDFQKGDIAEGYSVSREKKESFPLTVTSAQKNPTAFYLCASNHQGGNQPQHFGDGTRLSIL.

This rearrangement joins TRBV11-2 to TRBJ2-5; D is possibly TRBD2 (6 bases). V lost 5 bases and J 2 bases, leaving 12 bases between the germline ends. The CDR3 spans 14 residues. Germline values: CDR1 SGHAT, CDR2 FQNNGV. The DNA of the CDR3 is TGTGCCAGCAGCCCTGGACTAAAACAAGAGACCCAGTACTTC. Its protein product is CASSPGLKQETQYF. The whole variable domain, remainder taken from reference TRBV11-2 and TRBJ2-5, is EAGVAQSPRYKIIEKRQSVAFWCNPISGHATLYWYQQILGQGPKLLIQFQNNGVVDDSQLPKDRFSAERLKGVDSTLKIQPAKLEDSAVYLCASSPGLKQETQYFGPGTRLLVL.

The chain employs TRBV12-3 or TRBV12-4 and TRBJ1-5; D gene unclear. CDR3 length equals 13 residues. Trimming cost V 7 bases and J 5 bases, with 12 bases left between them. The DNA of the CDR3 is TGTGCCAGCACCCCCGGGTTTGATCAGCCCCAGCATTTT. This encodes CASTPGFDQPQHF.

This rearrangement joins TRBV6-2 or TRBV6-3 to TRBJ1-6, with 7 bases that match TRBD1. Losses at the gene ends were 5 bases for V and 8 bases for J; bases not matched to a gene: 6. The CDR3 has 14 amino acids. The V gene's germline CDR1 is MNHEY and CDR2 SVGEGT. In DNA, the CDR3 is TGTGCCAGCAGTCCCGGACAGGACGATTCACCCCTCCACTTT. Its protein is CASSPGQDDSPLHF.

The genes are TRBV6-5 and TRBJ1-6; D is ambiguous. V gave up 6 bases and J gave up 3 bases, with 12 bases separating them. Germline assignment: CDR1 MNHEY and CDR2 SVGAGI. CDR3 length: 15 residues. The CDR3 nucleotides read TGTGCCAGCAGCGTGGTAGCCCGCTATAATTCACCCCTCCACTTT. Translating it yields CASSVVARYNSPLHF.

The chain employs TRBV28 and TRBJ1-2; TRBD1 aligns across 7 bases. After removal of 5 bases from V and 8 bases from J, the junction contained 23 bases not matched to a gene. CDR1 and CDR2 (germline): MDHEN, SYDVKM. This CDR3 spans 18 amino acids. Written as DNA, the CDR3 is TGTGCCAGCAGTACACCCATGGGCCAACAGGGGACTTCACGAGGCTACACCTTC. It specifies CASSTPMGQQGTSRGYTF.

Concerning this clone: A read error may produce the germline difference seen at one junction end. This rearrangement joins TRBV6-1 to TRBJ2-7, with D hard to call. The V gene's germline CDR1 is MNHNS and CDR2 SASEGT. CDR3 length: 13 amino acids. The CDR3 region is CASSKAPHYEQYF. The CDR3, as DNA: TGTGCCAGCAGTAAAGCCCCCCACTACGAGCAGTACTTC.

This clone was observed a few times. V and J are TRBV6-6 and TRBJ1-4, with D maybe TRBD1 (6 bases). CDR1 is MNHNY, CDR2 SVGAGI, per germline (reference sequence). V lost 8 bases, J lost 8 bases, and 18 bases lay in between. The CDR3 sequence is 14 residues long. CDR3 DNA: TGTGCCAGCCAGGATGGGGGCGAGGGCGAAAAACTGTTTTTT. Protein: CASQDGGEGEKLFF.

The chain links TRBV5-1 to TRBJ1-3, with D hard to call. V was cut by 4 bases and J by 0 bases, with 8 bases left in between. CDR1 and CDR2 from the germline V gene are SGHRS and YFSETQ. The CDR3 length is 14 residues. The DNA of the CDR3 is TGCGCCAGCAGCGTCGGGGTCTCTGGAAACACCATATATTTT. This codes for CASSVGVSGNTIYF.

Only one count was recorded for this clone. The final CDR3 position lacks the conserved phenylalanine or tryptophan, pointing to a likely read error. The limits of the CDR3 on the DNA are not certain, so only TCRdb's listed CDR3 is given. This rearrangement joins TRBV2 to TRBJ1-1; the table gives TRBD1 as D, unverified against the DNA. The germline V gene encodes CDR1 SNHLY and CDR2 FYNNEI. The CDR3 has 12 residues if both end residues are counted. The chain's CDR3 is CASSEARRQPVG.